This T cell receptor beta chain was profiled in a study of beta chain features in type 1 diabetes. The overall study: The number of sorted cells examined across all samples was some 100 million. General study results and limits: Possible PCR preference for shorter templates applied equally to patients and controls.

What was sequenced were expressed TCRB transcripts, since all of the isolated RNA had been reverse transcribed. Samples of naive, central memory and regulatory T cells yielded a mean of around 3.5 million reads. This table comes from immunoSEQ multiplex PCR, and its TCRdb copy is limited to in-frame clones, with some not included. The sample lists about 290,000 clones; under 8.5% were seen once. Donors underwent one heparinised blood draw, about 110 mL on average. A few counts support this clone. The target antigen is unknown. CDR1 SQVTM and CDR2 ANQGSEA come from the germline V gene. V gave up 7 bases and J gave up 6 bases; unmatched junction bases: 5. The CDR3 runs 14 residues.

The sequence derives from a woman under 30 in good health. The gene calls are TRBV29-1 and TRBJ2-1; 14 positions agree with TRBD2. The specimen sequenced was central memory CD4+ T cells from blood. CDR3 protein: CSARTSGRPNEQFF. The DNA of the CDR3 is TGCAGCGCTAGGACTAGCGGGAGGCCCAATGAGCAGTTCTTC.